Presented here are 21 T cell receptor beta chains from one specimen sequenced in a study of early stage breast cancer tumors (dated by TCRdb to 2015 to 2018). Libraries were built with the immunoSEQ multiplex PCR assay. The immuneACCESS repertoire file appears here via TCRdb, limited to in-frame rearrangements. These files lack a portion of the clones; in checked studies, under half of the deficit traces to unresolved V genes, and the cause of the others is not known. The sample data list about 8,400 clones, and 70% to 80% of these were observed just once. The ten largest clones represent 8.5% of the sample. The sample consisted of normal breast tissue next to the tumor. Receptors originate from a person in their sixties or seventies with breast cancer.

This clone was detected a few times. The J gene is TRBJ2-1, the V gene TRBV12-5; D is tentatively TRBD1 or TRBD2 (5 bases each). The CDR3 spans 13 residues. The V gene's germline CDR1 is LGHNT and CDR2 FRNRAP. V shed 6 bases and J shed 9 bases, with 15 bases lying between them. The CDR3 DNA follows: TGTGCTAGTGGACCAGATAGAGGGGTTGAGCAGTTCTTC. Residues: CASGPDRGVEQFF. Full variable domain (remainder filled in from reference TRBV12-5 and TRBJ2-1): DARVTQTPRHKVTEMGQEVTMRCQPILGHNTVFWYRQTMMQGLELLAYFRNRAPLDDSGMPKDRFSAEMPDATLATLKIQPSEPRDSAVYFCASGPDRGVEQFFGPGTRLTVL.

Only a few counts were recorded for this clone. The chain carries TRBV20-1 and TRBJ2-3; maybe TRBD1 (6 bases). This CDR3 spans 11 amino acids. Deletions cut 6 bases from V and 9 bases from J, with 13 bases between. Per germline, CDR1 DFQATT and CDR2 SNEGSKA (reference sequence). The CDR3 region has the DNA TGCAGTGCCCCTAAGGGGGAGACGCAGTATTTT. Amino acids: CSAPKGETQYF.

This chain joins TRBV7-2 and TRBJ2-7, with no clear D. Looked up from germline, CDR1 is SGHTA and CDR2 is FQGNSA. V lost 5 bases and J 3 bases, leaving 14 bases between the germline ends. CDR3 length equals 14 residues. This CDR3 is CASSPSWGSYEQYF. DNA for the CDR3: TGTGCCAGCAGCCCCAGTTGGGGAAGCTACGAGCAGTACTTC.

The rearrangement links TRBV5-5 to TRBJ2-2, with 7 nucleotides matching TRBD1. Germline-derived CDR1 and CDR2 are SGHKS and YYEKEE (reference sequence). This CDR3 region has 14 residues. V dropped 7 bases and J dropped 0; count of bases not matched to a gene: 3. The CDR3 DNA is TGTGCCAGCGATACAGGGGCGAACACCGGGGAGCTGTTTTTT. Translation gives CASDTGANTGELFF.

The chain couples TRBV19 to TRBJ2-1, with 7 bases matching TRBD2. V gave up 3 bases and J gave up 2 bases; unmatched junction bases: 4. Germline values: CDR1 LNHDA, CDR2 SQIVND (reference sequence). This CDR3 has 15 amino acids. CDR3 in DNA: TGTGCCAGTAGTATCCTAGCGGCACCCTACAATGAGCAGTTCTTC. Protein sequence: CASSILAAPYNEQFF.

By sample share, this clone is large (0.1 to 1%). V is TRBV7-9 and J is TRBJ1-2, with unresolved D. Germline CDR1 SEHNR, CDR2 FQNEAQ (reference sequence). This CDR3 contains 15 residues. The V and J ends lost 6 bases and 4 bases respectively, with 18 bases between them. The chain's CDR3 is CASSEGRVPLYGYTF. The DNA for the CDR3 is TGTGCCAGCAGTGAGGGTCGCGTGCCCCTCTATGGCTACACCTTC.

J is TRBJ2-1 and V is TRBV14, with a tentative D call TRBD1 (5 bases). CDR3 length: 15 residues. V lost 4 bases and J lost 9, with 19 bases in between. The germline gives CDR1 SGHDN, CDR2 FVKESK. In DNA form, the CDR3 reads TGTGCCAGCAGCCCATCGACAGTTTACTGGTTTGAGCAGTTCTTC. Its protein is CASSPSTVYWFEQFF.

This sequence joins TRBV2 and TRBJ1-3; 7 bases are shared with TRBD1. Germline V gene sequence: CDR1 SNHLY, CDR2 FYNNEI. The CDR3 has 13 amino acids. Trimming at V came to 8 bases and at J to 4 bases, leaving 5 bases not matched to a gene. The CDR3 spells CASLQGQGNTIYF. CDR3 nucleotides: TGTGCCAGCCTACAGGGGCAGGGAAACACCATATATTTT.

V is TRBV10-3 and J is TRBJ1-5; TRBD1 is a possible D gene (6 bases). Germline assignment: CDR1 ENHRY and CDR2 SYGVKD. Trimming removed 4 bases at V and 5 bases at J, with 12 bases between. This CDR3 has 14 amino acids. This chain's CDR3 is CAISVTGTDQPQHF. In DNA form, the CDR3 reads TGTGCCATCAGTGTGACAGGTACCGATCAGCCCCAGCATTTT.

The V call is TRBV30, the J call TRBJ2-5, with D maybe TRBD1 (7 bases). Between the trimmed V and J ends, which lost 3 bases and 8 bases, there was a span of 16 bases. The CDR3 covers 13 residues. Germline V CDR1 and CDR2: GTSNPN, SVGIG (reference sequence). In DNA form, the CDR3 reads TGTGCCTGGAGGACCAGGGGGGAAGGAACCCAGTACTTC. As protein: CAWRTRGEGTQYF.

The chain has TRBV4-1 and TRBJ1-3; D may be TRBD1 (6 bases). There are 16 residues in the CDR3. V was trimmed by 1 base and J by 1 base, leaving 11 bases between them. Germline loops: CDR1 MGHRA, CDR2 YSYEKL. This CDR3 reads CASSQAWTASGNTIYF. CDR3 DNA: TGCGCCAGCAGCCAAGCCTGGACAGCGTCTGGAAACACCATATATTTT.

J is TRBJ1-2 and V is TRBV28; weak D call: TRBD1 (5 bases). Germline V gene lookup returns CDR1 MDHEN and CDR2 SYDVKM. The CDR3 covers 15 residues. With 5 bases removed from V and 7 bases from J, the gap between germline ends came to 20 bases. The CDR3 loop is CASSPHDRSVVGYTF. CDR3 in DNA: TGTGCCAGCAGTCCCCATGACAGATCGGTAGTTGGCTACACCTTC.

The V call is TRBV29-1, the J call TRBJ1-1; a possible D gene is TRBD1 (6 bases). The CDR3 is 12 residues long. V lost 7 bases to trimming and J lost 1 base, with 10 bases between them. CDR1 SQVTM and CDR2 ANQGSEA come from the germline V gene. Here the CDR3 reads CSGGASNTEAFF. In nucleotides, the CDR3 is TGCAGCGGGGGGGCATCGAACACTGAAGCTTTCTTT.

The chain recombines TRBV18 with TRBJ2-5; 8 bases match TRBD2. The germline V gene has CDR1 KGHSH and CDR2 LQKENI. The CDR3 is 16 residues long. V shed 3 bases, J shed 3 bases, and the junction held 9 bases outside the gene matches. The CDR3 bases are TGTGCCAGCTCACCCGGAGTAGCGGGACGAAAAGAGACCCAGTACTTC. It is translated as CASSPGVAGRKETQYF. Together with reference TRBV18 and TRBJ2-5, the CDR3 gives the full variable domain: NAGVMQNPRHLVRRRGQEARLRCSPMKGHSHVYWYRQLPEEGLKFMVYLQKENIIDESGMPKERFSAEFPKEGPSILRIQQVVRGDSAAYFCASSPGVAGRKETQYFGPGTRLLVL.

J is TRBJ1-4 and V is TRBV19; D not certain. There are 14 residues in the CDR3. Germline V gene sequence: CDR1 LNHDA, CDR2 SQIVND (reference sequence). Trimming cost V 6 bases and J 1 base, with 9 bases left between them. CDR3 residues: CASRRTGTNEKLFF. CDR3 nucleotide sequence: TGTGCCAGTAGGAGGACGGGAACTAATGAAAAACTGTTTTTT.

The chain uses TRBV6-1 and TRBJ1-2; D gene uncertain. The germline CDR1 and CDR2 sequences are MNHNS and SASEGT. V gave up 8 bases and J gave up 0 bases, with 10 bases separating them. This CDR3 is built from 13 residues. CDR3: CASVGSSNYGYTF. The CDR3 bases are TGTGCCAGCGTGGGGTCTTCTAACTATGGCTACACCTTC.

V usage is TRBV19 and J usage is TRBJ2-7, with TRBD1 identical over 11 bases. The CDR3 sequence is 16 residues long. The V gene's germline CDR1 is LNHDA and CDR2 SQIVND (reference sequence). The V and J ends lost 4 bases and 3 bases, in that order; junction bases with no gene match: 8. Written as DNA, the CDR3 is TGTGCCAGTAGTAGGCCCGCCGGGACAGGGGGCTACGAGCAGTACTTC. Residues: CASSRPAGTGGYEQYF.

V and J are TRBV29-1 and TRBJ2-5; D might be TRBD2 (6 bases). The V gene's germline CDR1 is SQVTM and CDR2 ANQGSEA. The CDR3 covers 15 residues. V lost 2 bases, J lost 3 bases, and 16 bases lay in between. The CDR3 reads CSVETFERAKETQYF. The CDR3 DNA reads TGCAGCGTTGAAACGTTCGAGCGGGCCAAAGAGACCCAGTACTTC.

The rearrangement links TRBV10-3 to TRBJ2-7; TRBD1 matches 7 bases. Germline CDR1 is ENHRY and CDR2 is SYGVKD. There are 16 residues in the CDR3. Trimming at V came to 0 bases and at J to 2 bases, leaving 7 bases not matched to a gene. The DNA of the CDR3 is TGTGCCATCAGTGAGTCTAAGGGACAGCCGCCCTACGAGCAGTACTTC. Its protein is CAISESKGQPPYEQYF.

V and J are TRBV11-2 and TRBJ2-7; D gene uncertain. V was clipped by 1 base and J by 2 bases, with 6 bases between them. This CDR3 is built from 13 residues. CDR1 and CDR2 from the germline V gene are SGHAT and FQNNGV. CDR3 region: CASSLVRAYEQYF. DNA for the CDR3: TGTGCCAGCAGCTTAGTAAGAGCCTACGAGCAGTACTTC.

The V and J genes are TRBV4-1 and TRBJ1-2; D not certain. Trimming took off 4 bases at V and 3 bases at J, with 21 bases between the two ends. CDR3 length equals 17 residues. Germline CDR1 and CDR2: MGHRA and YSYEKL. CDR3 nucleotides: TGCGCCAGCAGCCCCCAAGTAGGAGATGCTTTCTACTATGGCTACACCTTC. Translation gives CASSPQVGDAFYYGYTF.